The 25 T cell receptor beta chains reported below all come from one sample, sequenced in a study of shared clonotypes between healthy human individuals. Generated by immunoSEQ multiplex PCR, the TCRdb table keeps only in-frame clones and is missing some. This repertoire shows some 2 million clones, roughly 96% found once; its top ten account for 0.1% to 0.15%. Sequencing was done on a sample of naive CD4+ T cells sorted from blood. The subset: CD45RA+ positively selected. These TCRs come from a man aged 18-30 years in good health.

The genes are TRBV6-5 and TRBJ1-1; 9 bases match TRBD1. This CDR3 has 15 residues. The trim removed 8 bases at V and 4 bases at J, leaving 11 bases unmatched. Germline CDR1 MNHEY, CDR2 SVGAGI. The CDR3 region is CASRVQGASVTEAFF. In nucleotides, the CDR3 is TGTGCCAGCCGCGTACAGGGGGCGTCGGTCACTGAAGCTTTCTTT.

In the case of this clone: This may be a read error, as it is one base from a much larger clone. The J gene is TRBJ2-7, the V gene TRBV5-1, with TRBD1 matching over 11 bases. CDR1 and CDR2 (germline): SGHRS, YFSETQ. The CDR3 has 14 residues. The CDR3 DNA sequence: TGCGCCAGCGGCTTTTGGACAGGGGGCATCGAGCAGTACTTC. It codes for CASGFWTGGIEQYF.

On this clone itself: Other DNA variants within this sample encode the same CDR3. This chain joins TRBV6-5 and TRBJ2-7, with 8 nucleotides matching TRBD1. The germline CDR1 and CDR2 sequences are MNHEY and SVGAGI. V was pared by 6 bases and J by 2 bases, with 3 bases of the junction left unmatched. The CDR3 spans 13 residues. This chain's CDR3 is CASRGTGTYEQYF. The CDR3 DNA reads TGTGCCAGCAGGGGGACAGGCACCTACGAGCAGTACTTC.

This clone was recorded once. The gene calls are TRBV20-1 and TRBJ1-4; tentatively, D is TRBD1 (5 bases). V dropped 6 bases and J dropped 7 bases, with 9 bases sitting between them. CDR3 length equals 11 residues. Germline CDR1 reads DFQATT; CDR2 reads SNEGSKA (reference sequence). Here the CDR3 reads CSAGVLEKLFF. CDR3 coding DNA: TGCAGTGCAGGGGTCCTTGAAAAACTGTTTTTT.

Comments on this clone: This sample includes further DNA sequences coding for the same CDR3. The chain is built from TRBV30 and TRBJ2-5; D call uncertain. This CDR3 has 11 amino acids. Deletions cut 4 bases from V and 1 base from J, with 4 bases between. Germline V CDR1 and CDR2: GTSNPN, SVGIG (reference sequence). Here the CDR3 DNA reads TGTGCCTGGACAGGCCAAGAGACCCAGTACTTC. Encoded protein: CAWTGQETQYF.

This clone was found once. The chain combines TRBV18 with TRBJ2-3, with 9 positions matching TRBD2. This CDR3 has 18 residues. Unmatched junction bases numbered 12, after V lost 3 bases and J lost 2 bases. Germline V gene data show CDR1 as KGHSH and CDR2 as LQKENI. CDR3 protein: CASSPFVAREGLTDTQYF. Written as DNA, the CDR3 is TGTGCCAGCTCACCTTTTGTGGCGCGGGAGGGCCTCACAGATACGCAGTATTTT.

In this sample, this clone turned up once. V is TRBV10-3 and J is TRBJ2-7, with a weak D call TRBD2 (6 bases). CDR1 and CDR2 (germline): ENHRY, SYGVKD. The CDR3 spans 15 residues. Trimming cost V 0 bases and J 6 bases, with 15 bases left between them. CDR3 nucleotides: TGTGCCATCAGTGAGTCCCCCGGGGGAGGTTCCGAGCAGTACTTC. Protein product: CAISESPGGGSEQYF.

The chain employs TRBV5-8 and TRBJ2-6, with D perhaps assigned TRBD1 or TRBD2 (6 bases each). Trimming removed 4 bases at V and 4 bases at J, with 15 bases between. The CDR3 totals 16 residues. Looked up from germline, CDR1 is SGHTS and CDR2 is YDEGEE. In DNA, the CDR3 is TGTGCCAGCAGCAAGGGGGGACTGCTCGGGGCCAACGTCCTGACTTTC. Protein: CASSKGGLLGANVLTF. The whole variable domain, remainder taken from reference TRBV5-8 and TRBJ2-6, is EAGVTQSPTHLIKTRGQQATLRCSPISGHTSVYWYQQALGLGLQFLLWYDEGEERNRGNFPPRFSGRQFPNYSSELNVNALELEDSALYLCASSKGGLLGANVLTFGAGSRLTVL.

This chain joins TRBV5-4 and TRBJ2-7, with unresolved D. This CDR3 contains 15 residues. From germline, CDR1 is SGHNT and CDR2 YYREEE (reference sequence). V lost 4 bases and J lost 1, with 15 bases in between. CDR3 loop: CASSVSGYSSYEQYF. Written as DNA, the CDR3 is TGTGCCAGCAGCGTTTCGGGCTACAGTTCCTACGAGCAGTACTTC.

This chain joins TRBV5-1 and TRBJ2-7; 9 nucleotides line up with TRBD2. There are 14 residues in the CDR3. Germline CDR1 SGHRS, CDR2 YFSETQ. V gave up 3 bases and J gave up 6 bases; unmatched junction bases: 7. CDR3 nucleotide sequence: TGCGCCAGCAGCTCCGGGACTAGCTCTTCCGAGCAGTACTTC. Translating it yields CASSSGTSSSEQYF.

Worth noting for this clone: Other DNA sequences within the sample encode an identical CDR3. The V and J genes are TRBV6-5 and TRBJ2-1; D unclear. Germline CDR1 and CDR2: MNHEY and SVGAGI. The CDR3 sequence is 11 residues long. V was shortened by 5 bases and J by 7 bases, with 6 bases between the two germline ends. CDR3 DNA sequence: TGTGCCAGCAGTCAAGGAAATGAGCAGTTCTTC. Translated: CASSQGNEQFF.

The gene calls are TRBV19 and TRBJ1-5; no firm D call. The CDR3 spans 14 residues. Germline-derived CDR1 and CDR2 are LNHDA and SQIVND (reference sequence). The V end lost 11 bases, the J end lost 2 bases, and 16 bases lay between the germline ends. The CDR3 sequence is CASNYLWGNQPQHF. CDR3 bases: TGTGCCTCAAACTACCTATGGGGCAATCAGCCCCAGCATTTT.

V gene TRBV7-9 combines with J gene TRBJ2-5; possibly TRBD1 for D (5 bases). Trimming took 1 base from V and 5 from J, leaving 14 bases between them. Germline V gene lookup returns CDR1 SEHNR and CDR2 FQNEAQ (reference sequence). The CDR3 covers 15 residues. CDR3 residues: CASSLVKGPAETQYF. In nucleotides, the CDR3 is TGTGCCAGCAGCTTAGTTAAGGGGCCGGCGGAGACCCAGTACTTC.

This chain joins TRBV29-1 and TRBJ1-1; D remains unclear. This CDR3 comprises 12 residues. V gave up 5 bases and J gave up 5 bases, with 12 bases separating them. In germline, CDR1 is SQVTM, CDR2 ANQGSEA. The CDR3 DNA is TGCAGCGTTAGTAGCGACCGAACTGAAGCTTTCTTT. It codes for CSVSSDRTEAFF.

The rearrangement links TRBV28 to TRBJ2-7; D ambiguous. The CDR3 length is 15 residues. The V gene's germline CDR1 is MDHEN and CDR2 SYDVKM. The V and J ends lost 5 bases and 3 bases respectively, with 17 bases between them. CDR3 loop: CASSPGLKIGYEQYF. The DNA of the CDR3 is TGTGCCAGCAGTCCCGGCCTCAAAATTGGCTACGAGCAGTACTTC.

This chain joins TRBV10-3 and TRBJ2-2; TRBD2 agrees at 9 bases. CDR3 length: 16 amino acids. J was trimmed by 0 bases and V by 4 bases; bases with no gene match: 3. Germline lookup yields CDR1 ENHRY and CDR2 SYGVKD. The CDR3 here is CAISGPSGTNTGELFF. The CDR3 nucleotides are TGTGCCATCAGTGGCCCTAGCGGGACGAACACCGGGGAGCTGTTTTTT.

V gene TRBV9 combines with J gene TRBJ2-3; TRBD2 might be the D (6 bases). Germline values: CDR1 SGDLS, CDR2 YYNGEE. This CDR3 has 16 residues. V lost 4 bases, J lost 0 bases, and 15 bases lay in between. The CDR3 sequence is CASSSGGSSSTDTQYF. CDR3 in DNA: TGTGCCAGCAGCTCTGGAGGGTCGTCTAGCACAGATACGCAGTATTTT.

The rearrangement joins TRBV4-3 to TRBJ1-1; D remains unclear. The CDR3 length is 13 residues. Germline CDR1 and CDR2: LGHNA and YSLEER. Trimming took 4 bases from V and 3 from J, leaving 9 bases between them. The CDR3 nucleotides are TGCGCCAGCAGCCGCTTATCGGACACTGAAGCTTTCTTT. It translates to CASSRLSDTEAFF.

V and J are TRBV25-1 and TRBJ2-1; the D is unclear. Trimming removed 2 bases from V and 8 bases from J, with 1 base in between. CDR1 is MGHDK and CDR2 is SYGVNS in the germline V gene. CDR3 length: 10 residues. The CDR3, as DNA: TGTGCCAGCAGTGAAGATGAGCAGTTCTTC. Its translation: CASSEDEQFF.

Details on this clone: This CDR3 is also generated by other DNA sequences in the sample. The V gene is TRBV9, the J gene TRBJ1-2, with unresolved D. Deletions cut 0 bases from V and 2 bases from J, with 8 bases between. This CDR3 has 14 residues. The V gene's germline CDR1 is SGDLS and CDR2 YYNGEE. The CDR3 spells CASSVVDRNYGYTF. The CDR3 nucleotides read TGTGCCAGCAGCGTAGTAGACCGGAACTATGGCTACACCTTC.

In this sample, this clone turned up once. The rearrangement links TRBV4-1 to TRBJ1-3; D is unresolved. CDR3 length: 15 amino acids. CDR1 is MGHRA, CDR2 YSYEKL, per germline. Trimming took 1 base from V and 0 from J, leaving 7 bases between them. The CDR3 sequence is CASSQVRSSGNTIYF. In nucleotides, the CDR3 is TGCGCCAGCAGCCAAGTCCGGAGCTCTGGAAACACCATATATTTT.

This chain joins TRBV18 and TRBJ2-3, with D unresolved. V was clipped by 4 bases and J by 1 base, with 9 bases between them. CDR1 is KGHSH, CDR2 LQKENI, per germline. The CDR3 consists of 14 residues. This CDR3 is CASSRTDRTDTQYF. CDR3 DNA: TGTGCCAGCTCACGGACGGACCGCACAGATACGCAGTATTTT.

The chain joins TRBV7-9 to TRBJ2-1; D might be TRBD2 (6 bases). The germline CDR1 and CDR2 sequences are SEHNR and FQNEAQ (reference sequence). Trimming shortened V by 5 bases and J by 9 bases, and 29 bases separated the two germline ends. There are 18 residues in the CDR3. The CDR3: CASSQFSGYSDFTGEQFF. The CDR3 bases are TGTGCCAGCAGCCAATTCAGCGGGTACTCTGACTTTACGGGTGAGCAGTTCTTC.

This clone was counted a single time. J is TRBJ2-7 and V is TRBV4-2, with 7 bases aligning to TRBD1. V shed 8 bases and J 2 bases; nucleotides not matched to a gene: 12. CDR3 length: 15 residues. CDR1 and CDR2 (germline): LGHNA, YNFKEQ. The CDR3 spells CASSLVRDRTYEQYF. In DNA form, the CDR3 reads TGTGCCAGCTCTCTAGTTAGGGACAGAACCTACGAGCAGTACTTC.

The chain has TRBV9 and TRBJ1-2; D perhaps matches TRBD1 (5 bases). The CDR3 loop spans 13 amino acids. The V gene lost 4 bases and the J gene lost 6 bases, with 13 bases spanning the gap. Germline loops: CDR1 SGDLS, CDR2 YYNGEE. As DNA, the CDR3 is TGTGCCAGCAGCAAATCCGGGACGGATGGCTACACCTTC. It translates to CASSKSGTDGYTF.